Shown below are 26 T cell receptor beta chains from a single sample sequenced in a study of T cells in Graves' hyperthyroidism and ophthalmopathy. RNA transcripts served as the template for amplifying TCR beta CDR3 regions. The study used the HTBI primer set for a first-round RT-PCR of the TCR CDR3. MiXCR, run by TCRdb on the multiplex PCR reads, gives a single entry per CDR3 protein. Of under 400,000 distinct CDR3 sequences listed, approximately 14% are singletons. Sequenced material: blood. All receptors come from a woman aged 55-70 years with Graves' ophthalmopathy.

This clonotype was observed many times. This chain uses TRBV7-8 with TRBJ2-5, with 10 positions matching TRBD1. Trimming cost V 4 bases and J 5 bases; bases outside gene matches: 19. The CDR3 extends over 19 amino acids. Germline V CDR1 and CDR2: SGHVS, FQNEAQ. This CDR3 reads CASSSMDRGRFGDVETQYF. The DNA for the CDR3 is TGTGCCAGCAGCTCGATGGACAGGGGGAGGTTCGGTGACGTGGAGACCCAGTACTTC.

This clonotype was seen ten or more times. The rearrangement links TRBV30 to TRBJ2-2, with D possibly TRBD1 on 6 matching bases. CDR3 size: 15 residues. Trimming shortened V by 2 bases and J by 2 bases, and 12 bases separated the two germline ends. Germline CDR1 and CDR2: GTSNPN and SVGIG (reference sequence). CDR3 in DNA: TGTGCCTGGAGTTACACAGGGCGCAACACCGGGGAGCTGTTTTTT. This codes for CAWSYTGRNTGELFF.

This clonotype came up many times. This chain connects TRBV3-1 to TRBJ2-3, with 9 bases identical to TRBD2. The CDR3 covers 15 residues. The V segment lost 5 bases and the J segment 0 bases; nucleotides outside the gene matches: 3. Per germline, CDR1 LGHDT and CDR2 YNNKEL (reference sequence). This CDR3 is CASSALAGSTDTQYF. The CDR3 coding sequence is TGTGCCAGCAGCGCGCTAGCGGGGAGCACAGATACGCAGTATTTT.

This clonotype was detected many times. The rearrangement links TRBV20-1 to TRBJ2-5, with 9 bases matching TRBD1. The CDR3 has 15 amino acids. Germline CDR1 reads DFQATT; CDR2 reads SNEGSKA (reference sequence). The CDR3 sequence: CSAREGLQGAETQYF. CDR3 sequence (DNA): TGCAGCGCCCGAGAGGGTTTACAGGGGGCAGAGACCCAGTACTTC.

The chain joins TRBV9 to TRBJ2-5, with 13 bases lining up with TRBD2. Germline CDR1 is SGDLS and CDR2 is YYNGEE. The length of the CDR3 is 16 residues. V lost 3 bases and J lost 1; bases outside the gene matches: 3. CDR3: CASSGGTSGIQETQYF. For the CDR3, the DNA is TGTGCCAGCAGCGGAGGGACTAGCGGGATCCAAGAGACCCAGTACTTC.

The chain uses TRBV4-2 and TRBJ2-1; 9 bases are shared with TRBD2. The CDR3 is made up of 16 amino acids. Germline V CDR1 and CDR2: LGHNA, YNFKEQ. Trimming cost V 0 bases and J 2 bases; bases outside gene matches: 2. The CDR3 spells CASSQDSGSAYNEQFF. CDR3 nucleotide sequence: TGTGCCAGCAGCCAAGATAGCGGGAGCGCCTACAATGAGCAGTTCTTC.

This clonotype was found many times. This chain uses TRBV11-2 with TRBJ2-5; D is ambiguous. This CDR3 spans 13 amino acids. Germline values: CDR1 SGHAT, CDR2 FQNNGV. V was clipped by 6 bases and J by 4 bases, with 12 bases between them. The CDR3 nucleotides are TGTGCCAGCAGTCCCAGGAGCCCAGAGACCCAGTACTTC. It translates to CASSPRSPETQYF.

This clonotype came up many times. The rearrangement links TRBV5-1 to TRBJ2-5; D call uncertain. Germline CDR1 reads SGHRS; CDR2 reads YFSETQ. The ends were cut back, 2 bases at V and 2 bases at J, with 10 bases in the middle. This CDR3 has 14 amino acids. CDR3 region: CASSLPGSQETQYF. In DNA form, the CDR3 reads TGCGCCAGCAGCTTACCAGGCAGTCAAGAGACCCAGTACTTC.

This chain connects TRBV10-3 to TRBJ2-2; unclear D gene. Trimming took off 3 bases at V and 2 bases at J, with 13 bases between the two ends. This CDR3 comprises 16 residues. Germline CDR1 ENHRY, CDR2 SYGVKD. The CDR3: CAISDRIGRNTGELFF. The CDR3 bases are TGTGCCATCAGTGACAGGATAGGGCGAAACACCGGGGAGCTGTTTTTT.

This clonotype came up many times. The V gene is TRBV30, the J gene TRBJ2-1; unclear D gene. This CDR3 region has 14 residues. Trimming took off 3 bases at V and 4 bases at J, with 13 bases between the two ends. Germline V gives CDR1 GTSNPN, CDR2 SVGIG (reference sequence). This CDR3 reads CAWSDRTSYNEQFF. CDR3 coding DNA: TGTGCCTGGAGCGACCGTACGTCTTACAATGAGCAGTTCTTC.

This clonotype was seen at least ten times. The V and J genes are TRBV4-2 and TRBJ2-1; 9 nucleotides agree with TRBD2. The CDR3 extends over 17 amino acids. With 4 bases clipped from V and 6 bases from J, the junction kept 13 bases outside the gene matches. Germline V gene data show CDR1 as LGHNA and CDR2 as YNFKEQ. The DNA of the CDR3 is TGTGCCAGCAGCCTTAGAGACGTCACTAGCGGGCCCAATGAGCAGTTCTTC. Its protein product is CASSLRDVTSGPNEQFF.

Only a few counts were recorded for this clonotype. The chain uses TRBV12-3 or TRBV12-4 and TRBJ1-2; unclear D gene. Trimming removed 6 bases from V and 0 bases from J, with 11 bases in between. The CDR3 length is 14 residues. CDR3 amino acids: CASSPTTTNYGYTF. DNA of the CDR3: TGTGCCAGCAGCCCTACAACAACTAACTATGGCTACACCTTC.

The chain couples TRBV7-3 to TRBJ2-5, with 11 bases identical to TRBD2. Germline V lookup: CDR1 SGHTA, CDR2 FQGTGA. The CDR3 covers 16 residues. Trimming at V came to 0 bases and at J to 6 bases, leaving 6 bases not matched to a gene. This CDR3 reads CASSLTLAGGPKTQYF. Here the CDR3 DNA reads TGTGCCAGCAGCTTAACCTTAGCGGGAGGGCCGAAGACCCAGTACTTC.

The chain has TRBV27 and TRBJ2-2, with 12 bases fitting TRBD2. After removal of 4 bases from V and 5 bases from J, the junction contained 8 bases not matched to a gene. CDR3 size: 17 residues. Looked up from germline, CDR1 is MNHEY and CDR2 is SMNVEV (reference sequence). This CDR3 is CASSSRLAGVKTGELFF. DNA for the CDR3: TGTGCCAGCAGTTCCAGACTAGCGGGAGTTAAGACCGGGGAGCTGTTTTTT.

This clonotype came up a few times. The chain recombines TRBV7-9 with TRBJ1-2; TRBD1 aligns across 8 bases. Germline V lookup: CDR1 SEHNR, CDR2 FQNEAQ (reference sequence). This CDR3 contains 13 residues. With 6 bases clipped from V and 6 bases from J, the junction kept 6 bases outside the gene matches. CDR3 sequence: CASSSDRVNGYTF. DNA of the CDR3: TGTGCCAGCAGTTCGGACAGGGTTAATGGCTACACCTTC.

The V gene is TRBV9, the J gene TRBJ1-1; 9 bases agree with TRBD1. CDR3 length: 15 residues. Germline-derived CDR1 and CDR2 are SGDLS and YYNGEE. With V trimmed by 3 bases and J by 3 bases, 6 bases remained unmatched. CDR3 DNA: TGTGCCAGCAGCGCCAGGGACAGGGTGGACACTGAAGCTTTCTTT. It codes for CASSARDRVDTEAFF.

This clonotype was counted many times. This chain connects TRBV11-3 to TRBJ2-1; a possible D gene is TRBD1 (5 bases). Per germline, CDR1 SGHNT and CDR2 YENEEA. The germline V and J ends were trimmed by 8 bases and 5 bases, with 13 bases remaining between them. This CDR3 spans 13 amino acids. The DNA for the CDR3 is TGTGCCAGCGGGCCCCAGGGAAACAATGAGCAGTTCTTC. The encoded protein is CASGPQGNNEQFF.

This clonotype was picked up many times. The rearrangement links TRBV2 to TRBJ2-6; perhaps TRBD1 as D (5 bases). CDR1 and CDR2 from the germline V gene are SNHLY and FYNNEI. V lost 5 bases to trimming and J lost 4 bases, with 12 bases between them. This CDR3 has 15 amino acids. The DNA for the CDR3 is TGTGCCAGCAGTCCAGGGTTCGGGGGGGCCAACGTCCTGACTTTC. Translating gives CASSPGFGGANVLTF.

This clonotype has ten or more counts. This chain connects TRBV20-1 to TRBJ2-2, with D maybe TRBD2 (5 bases). This CDR3 region has 13 residues. V was pared by 5 bases and J by 0 bases, with 7 bases between. The germline V gene has CDR1 DFQATT and CDR2 SNEGSKA (reference sequence). CDR3: CSAYSANTGELFF. DNA for the CDR3: TGCAGTGCTTATAGCGCGAACACCGGGGAGCTGTTTTTT.

This sequence joins TRBV6-1 and TRBJ2-3; D possibly corresponds to TRBD2 (6 bases). This CDR3 is built from 14 residues. Trimming stripped 11 bases from V and 0 bases from J, with 15 bases between. CDR1 is MNHNS, CDR2 SASEGT, per germline. The chain's CDR3 is CACRGGTSTDTQYF. The CDR3 nucleotides read TGTGCCTGCCGCGGTGGGACTAGCACAGATACGCAGTATTTT.

This clonotype was seen repeatedly, ten times or more. V and J are TRBV20-1 and TRBJ1-1, with 7 nucleotides matching TRBD1. CDR1 DFQATT and CDR2 SNEGSKA come from the germline V gene (reference sequence). Germline trimming cut 6 bases from V and 0 bases from J; bases unmatched to any gene: 4. This CDR3 comprises 13 residues. The CDR3 protein is CSAPGQLNTEAFF. CDR3 nucleotide sequence: TGCAGTGCACCGGGACAGCTGAACACTGAAGCTTTCTTT.

This clonotype has just a few counts. V gene TRBV12-3 or TRBV12-4 combines with J gene TRBJ2-1, with D uncertain. The CDR3 is 14 amino acids. Trimming removed 7 bases at V and 8 bases at J, with 18 bases between. DNA for the CDR3: TGTGCCAGCACTCCCAATCCCCCCCCCCATGAGCAGTTCTTC. It encodes CASTPNPPPHEQFF.

Comment on this clonotype: At one boundary the junction diverges from the germline segment, which might be a read error. V is TRBV6-2 or TRBV6-3 and J is TRBJ2-7, with TRBD2 matching 7 bases. The CDR3 contains 12 residues. Germline assignment: CDR1 MNHEY and CDR2 SVGEGT. Here the CDR3 reads CASRGGDYGQYF. As DNA, the CDR3 is TGTGCCAGCAGGGGCGGGGACTACGGGCAGTACTTC.

The chain links TRBV7-3 to TRBJ1-1, with 7 bases lining up with TRBD1. Germline CDR1 is SGHTA and CDR2 is FQGTGA. The trim removed 9 bases at V and 2 bases at J, leaving 9 bases unmatched. The CDR3 loop spans 14 amino acids. The CDR3 coding sequence is TGTGCCAGGCGCCCTGGGACAGATAACACTGAAGCTTTCTTT. Translated, it gives CARRPGTDNTEAFF.

This clonotype appeared many times. CDR3 loop: CASSLEVGVGTQYF. CDR3 DNA sequence: TGTGCCAGCAGCTTAGAAGTAGGGGTCGGGACCCAGTACTTC. This chain connects TRBV11-1 to TRBJ2-5, with a tentative D call TRBD1 (5 bases). Germline V lookup: CDR1 SGHAT, CDR2 FQDESV (reference sequence). V was cut by 1 base and J by 7 bases, with 13 bases left in between. The CDR3 extends over 14 amino acids.

Ten or more counts support this clonotype. This chain links TRBV7-3 with TRBJ2-5, with no clear D. CDR3 size: 10 residues. The germline V and J ends were trimmed by 6 bases and 2 bases, with 1 base remaining between them. Germline CDR1 reads SGHTA; CDR2 reads FQGTGA. The CDR3 DNA reads TGTGCCAGCAGGCAAGAGACCCAGTACTTC. It is translated as CASRQETQYF.